The 7 T cell receptor beta chains below all came from one sample that was sequenced in a study of shared clonotypes between healthy human individuals. The method was immunoSEQ multiplex PCR; TCRdb's version includes in-frame clones alone and lacks a portion of them. Of about 1 million clones listed, more than 60% were seen once; the top ten hold approximately 1.5%. Specimen: memory CD4+ T cells sorted from blood. Subset denoted: CD45RA-negative fraction. These receptors originate from a man between 18 and 35 years old in good health.

The rearrangement links TRBV6-6 to TRBJ2-7, with TRBD1 matching 12 bases. CDR1 is MNHNY, CDR2 SVGAGI, per germline (reference sequence). The CDR3 runs 16 residues. With V trimmed by 8 bases and J by 7 bases, 15 bases remained unmatched. This CDR3 is CASSKLPGQGAGEQYF. In DNA form, the CDR3 reads TGTGCCAGCTCCAAACTTCCGGGACAGGGGGCGGGGGAGCAGTACTTC.

V usage is TRBV7-2 and J usage is TRBJ2-7; 8 nucleotides match TRBD1. The CDR3 is 16 amino acids. Germline-derived CDR1 and CDR2 are SGHTA and FQGNSA. Losses at the gene ends were 5 bases for V and 2 bases for J; bases not matched to a gene: 11. The CDR3 DNA sequence: TGTGCCAGCAGCGTAAGTTCGGGGACAGGACCCTACGAGCAGTACTTC. This encodes CASSVSSGTGPYEQYF.

This clone showed up just once. V gene TRBV15 combines with J gene TRBJ2-3, with 7 bases lining up with TRBD2. This CDR3 has 16 residues. CDR1 LNHNV and CDR2 YYDKDF come from the germline V gene (reference sequence). V shed 0 bases and J 2 bases; nucleotides not matched to a gene: 5. In nucleotides, the CDR3 is TGTGCCACCAGCAGAGATGGCGGGAGCTACACAGATACGCAGTATTTT. Residues: CATSRDGGSYTDTQYF. Filled out from reference TRBV15 and TRBJ2-3, the complete variable domain reads DAMVIQNPRYQVTQFGKPVTLSCSQTLNHNVMYWYQQKSSQAPKLLFHYYDKDFNNEADTPDNFQSRRPNTSFCFLDIRSPGLGDTAMYLCATSRDGGSYTDTQYFGPGTRLTVL.

This chain uses TRBV11-2 with TRBJ1-3; 7 positions match TRBD1. Germline-derived CDR1 and CDR2 are SGHAT and FQNNGV. CDR3 length equals 15 residues. The trim removed 6 bases at V and 4 bases at J, leaving 9 bases unmatched. The CDR3 DNA is TGTGCCAGCAGGTCCAGGGGGAATAAGGGAAACACCATATATTTT. It specifies CASRSRGNKGNTIYF.

This clone turned up a few times. The V and J genes are TRBV6-1 and TRBJ2-2; D unresolved. Trimming removed 1 base at V and 5 bases at J, with 11 bases between. CDR1 is MNHNS, CDR2 SASEGT, per germline. The CDR3 length is 15 residues. The CDR3 region is CASSEEGAWTGELFF. CDR3 DNA: TGTGCCAGCAGTGAAGAAGGCGCTTGGACCGGGGAGCTGTTTTTT.

V usage is TRBV30 and J usage is TRBJ1-3; no reliable D call. From germline, CDR1 is GTSNPN and CDR2 SVGIG (reference sequence). This CDR3 has 13 residues. Trimming shortened V by 4 bases and J by 4 bases, and 11 bases separated the two germline ends. The CDR3 region is CAWKFGNGNTIYF. CDR3 in DNA: TGTGCCTGGAAGTTCGGGAACGGAAACACCATATATTTT.

The chain has TRBV5-5 and TRBJ2-2, with 8 bases matching TRBD2. Trimming at V came to 4 bases and at J to 1 base, leaving 3 bases not matched to a gene. This CDR3 spans 15 amino acids. Germline lookup yields CDR1 SGHKS and CDR2 YYEKEE (reference sequence). CDR3 loop: CASSMTSENTGELFF. Written as DNA, the CDR3 is TGTGCCAGCAGCATGACTAGCGAGAACACCGGGGAGCTGTTTTTT.